This entry lists 9 T cell receptor beta chains sequenced from one sample in a study of OX40 agonist ivuxolimab in advanced cancers. TCRdb's table, derived via immunoSEQ multiplex PCR, lists solely in-frame clones and lacks some. The sample has some 70,000 clones; around 88% are singletons. This specimen was CD4+ or CD8+ T cells sorted from blood, taken in a trial of the OX40 agonist ivuxolimab. These receptors originate from an adult with an advanced solid tumor such as melanoma, head and neck, liver or kidney cancer.

The chain couples TRBV13 to TRBJ2-1; D ambiguous. In germline, CDR1 is PRHDT, CDR2 FYEKMQ (reference sequence). The CDR3 totals 14 residues. Between the trimmed V and J ends, which lost 2 bases and 9 bases, there was a span of 14 bases. The chain's CDR3 is CASSLSVELSEQFF. The CDR3 DNA reads TGTGCCAGCAGCTTATCAGTGGAACTAAGTGAGCAGTTCTTC.

The J gene is TRBJ1-3, the V gene TRBV7-3, with D tentatively TRBD1 (6 bases). The germline V and J ends were trimmed by 0 bases and 3 bases, with 9 bases remaining between them. CDR3 length equals 15 residues. Germline CDR1 and CDR2: SGHTA and FQGTGA. The CDR3: CASSLTGGNGNTIYF. For the CDR3, the DNA is TGTGCCAGCAGCTTAACAGGGGGTAATGGAAACACCATATATTTT.

The V and J genes are TRBV7-9 and TRBJ2-7, with 9 bases aligning to TRBD1. Per the germline V gene, CDR1 is SEHNR and CDR2 is FQNEAQ (reference sequence). The CDR3 has 16 residues. Losses at the gene ends were 5 bases for V and 3 bases for J; bases not matched to a gene: 11. CDR3 sequence (DNA): TGTGCCAGCAGCCATAAACAGGGGGCGGCCTTCTACGAGCAGTACTTC. This sequence encodes CASSHKQGAAFYEQYF. Full variable domain (outside the CDR3, taken from reference TRBV7-9 and TRBJ2-7): DTGVSQNPRHKITKRGQNVTFRCDPISEHNRLYWYRQTLGQGPEFLTYFQNEAQLEKSRLLSDRFSAERPKGSFSTLEIQRTEQGDSAMYLCASSHKQGAAFYEQYFGPGTRLTVT.

The table lists this clone with a count of one. The rearrangement links TRBV10-3 to TRBJ2-3, with TRBD2 matching over 10 bases. Per the germline V gene, CDR1 is ENHRY and CDR2 is SYGVKD. With 9 bases clipped from V and 2 bases from J, the junction kept 11 bases outside the gene matches. The CDR3 totals 16 residues. The CDR3: CAISLAGSEPTDTQYF. CDR3 DNA: TGTGCCATATCACTAGCGGGATCAGAGCCCACAGATACGCAGTATTTT.

This sequence joins TRBV5-1 and TRBJ1-2; the D is unclear. CDR3 length: 14 residues. Trimming removed 0 bases from V and 4 bases from J, with 10 bases in between. CDR1 and CDR2 from the germline V gene are SGHRS and YFSETQ. CDR3 region: CASSLVTPGYGYTF. In nucleotides, the CDR3 is TGCGCCAGCAGCTTGGTAACCCCAGGCTATGGCTACACCTTC.

The chain is built from TRBV7-3 and TRBJ2-3; D is unresolved. There are 14 residues in the CDR3. Germline CDR1 is SGHTA and CDR2 is FQGTGA. Trimming removed 5 bases at V and 6 bases at J, with 15 bases between. This chain's CDR3 is CASSPQSSADTQYF. Written as DNA, the CDR3 is TGTGCCAGCAGCCCACAATCCTCGGCGGATACGCAGTATTTT.

This clone was seen only a few times. In DNA, the CDR3 is TGCGCCAGCAGCCAAGTATCTGTTTCGGATACGCAGTATTTT. This gives the protein CASSQVSVSDTQYF. This sequence joins TRBV4-1 and TRBJ2-3; no firm D call. Trimming pared 1 base from V and 6 bases from J, leaving 11 bases between. CDR3 length: 14 amino acids. Germline CDR1 is MGHRA and CDR2 is YSYEKL.

V is TRBV2 and J is TRBJ2-7; 8 positions agree with TRBD2. The CDR3 runs 16 residues. The germline V gene has CDR1 SNHLY and CDR2 FYNNEI. V was pared by 7 bases and J by 0 bases, with 11 bases of the junction left unmatched. The CDR3 DNA reads TGTGCCAGCATCCCCTCGGTAGCGGGGCCCTCCTACGAGCAGTACTTC. It specifies CASIPSVAGPSYEQYF.

The CDR3 is CATSRDPTGRYGYTF. The CDR3 bases are TGTGCCACCAGCAGAGATCCTACAGGACGATATGGCTACACCTTC. The chain has TRBV15 and TRBJ1-2, with D possibly matching TRBD1 (5 bases). Germline V CDR1 and CDR2: LNHNV, YYDKDF (reference sequence). V lost 0 bases, J lost 5 bases, and 13 bases lay in between. The CDR3 has 15 amino acids. Looking up the rest from reference TRBV15 and TRBJ1-2 gives the full variable domain: DAMVIQNPRYQVTQFGKPVTLSCSQTLNHNVMYWYQQKSSQAPKLLFHYYDKDFNNEADTPDNFQSRRPNTSFCFLDIRSPGLGDTAMYLCATSRDPTGRYGYTFGSGTRLTVV.